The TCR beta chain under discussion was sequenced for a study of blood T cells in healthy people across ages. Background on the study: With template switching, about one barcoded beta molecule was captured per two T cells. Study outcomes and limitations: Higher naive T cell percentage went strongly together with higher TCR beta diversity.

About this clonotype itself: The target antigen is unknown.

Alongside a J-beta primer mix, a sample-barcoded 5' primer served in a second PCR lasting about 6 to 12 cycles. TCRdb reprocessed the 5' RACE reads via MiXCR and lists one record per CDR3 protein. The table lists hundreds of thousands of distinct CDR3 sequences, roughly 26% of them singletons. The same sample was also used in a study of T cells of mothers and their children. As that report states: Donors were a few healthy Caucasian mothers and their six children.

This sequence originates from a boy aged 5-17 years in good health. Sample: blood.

The CDR3 protein is CASSFAAGEAFF. Written as DNA, the CDR3 is TGTGCCAGCAGCTTCGCGGCGGGTGAAGCTTTCTTT. This chain connects TRBV7-9 to TRBJ1-1; unclear D gene. Trimming pared 3 bases from V and 7 bases from J, leaving 9 bases between. This CDR3 contains 12 residues. Germline V lookup: CDR1 SEHNR, CDR2 FQNEAQ (reference sequence).